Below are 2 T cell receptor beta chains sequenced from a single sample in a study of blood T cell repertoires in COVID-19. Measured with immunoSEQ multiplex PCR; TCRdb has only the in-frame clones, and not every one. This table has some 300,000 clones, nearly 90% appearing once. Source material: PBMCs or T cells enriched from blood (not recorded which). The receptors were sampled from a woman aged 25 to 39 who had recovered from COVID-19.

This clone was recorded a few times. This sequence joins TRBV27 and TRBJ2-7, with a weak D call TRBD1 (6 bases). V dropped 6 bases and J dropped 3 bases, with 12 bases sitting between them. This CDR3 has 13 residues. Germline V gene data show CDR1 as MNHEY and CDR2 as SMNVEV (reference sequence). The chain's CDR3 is CASSAATGYEQYF. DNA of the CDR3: TGTGCCAGCAGCGCCGCGACAGGCTACGAGCAGTACTTC.

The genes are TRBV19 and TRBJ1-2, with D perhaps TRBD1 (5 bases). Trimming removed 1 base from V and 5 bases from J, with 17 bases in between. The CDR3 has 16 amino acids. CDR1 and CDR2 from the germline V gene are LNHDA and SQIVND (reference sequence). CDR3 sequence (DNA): TGTGCCAGTAGTATAGTCGGCGCAGGGTCAAGGTATGGCTACACCTTC. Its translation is CASSIVGAGSRYGYTF.